This is a list of T cell receptor beta chains from one sample in a study of cytomegalovirus exposure and HLA in healthy donors. Method: immunoSEQ multiplex PCR; TCRdb's copy keeps in-frame clones and lacks some. The repertoire holds 100,000 or so clones, with roughly 12% as singletons. The source material was PBMCs. The receptors stem from a man aged 40-49 years in good health and CMV-seropositive. CDR3s include the opening cysteine and the closing phenylalanine or tryptophan. The order of the fields is V gene, D gene, clone size, J gene, CDR3 protein, CDR3 DNA. The D gene is left open where the match is weak. A row's size may be missing; if present it is once, few, many or a size class.

V: TRBV4-1; D: .; size: once; J: TRBJ2-3; CDR3: CASSQPLTGSRTDTQYF; DNA: TGCGCCAGCAGCCAACCCCTGACTGGTAGTCGCACAGATACGCAGTATTTT
V: TRBV6-5; D: .; size: .; J: TRBJ1-2; CDR3: CASSYSPRVLGYTF; DNA: TGTGCCAGCAGTTACTCGCCCAGGGTACTTGGCTACACCTTC
V: TRBV5-8; D: .; size: few; J: TRBJ1-1; CDR3: CASTHGRGAGDTEAFF; DNA: TGTGCCAGCACCCACGGGAGGGGGGCTGGGGACACTGAAGCTTTCTTT
V: TRBV14; D: .; size: few; J: TRBJ2-1; CDR3: CASSQGQGNEQFF; DNA: TGTGCCAGCAGCCAAGGGCAGGGCAATGAGCAGTTCTTC
V: TRBV7-2; D: TRBD2; size: .; J: TRBJ2-3; CDR3: CASSPTSGLSTDTQYF; DNA: TGTGCCAGCAGCCCGACTAGCGGTCTTAGCACAGATACGCAGTATTTT
V: TRBV4-3; D: TRBD2; size: .; J: TRBJ2-1; CDR3: CASSLNGDPGGDEQFF; DNA: TGCGCCAGCAGCCTCAATGGGGACCCGGGGGGGGATGAGCAGTTCTTC
V: TRBV5-4; D: TRBD2; size: few; J: TRBJ2-1; CDR3: CASSLGLASYNEQFF; DNA: TGTGCCAGCAGCTTAGGACTAGCCTCCTACAATGAGCAGTTCTTC
V: TRBV27; D: TRBD1; size: few; J: TRBJ1-2; CDR3: CASSSWTGEERDYGYTF; DNA: TGTGCCAGCAGTTCGTGGACAGGGGAAGAGAGAGACTATGGCTACACCTTC
V: TRBV4-1; D: .; size: few; J: TRBJ2-2; CDR3: CASSQAENTGELFF; DNA: TGCGCCAGCAGCCAGGCTGAGAACACCGGGGAGCTGTTTTTT
V: TRBV4-2; D: .; size: few; J: TRBJ2-5; CDR3: CASSQDWAGETQYF; DNA: TGTGCCAGCAGCCAAGATTGGGCGGGAGAGACCCAGTACTTC
V: TRBV5-1; D: TRBD2; size: .; J: TRBJ2-2; CDR3: CASSWTGTTGTGELFF; DNA: TGCGCCAGCAGCTGGACTGGGACTACGGGGACCGGGGAGCTGTTTTTT
V: TRBV18; D: TRBD2; size: few; J: TRBJ2-1; CDR3: CASSPQRDSYNEQFF; DNA: TGTGCCAGCTCCCCGCAGCGGGACTCCTACAATGAGCAGTTCTTC
V: TRBV5-3; D: .; size: few; J: TRBJ1-5; CDR3: CARSLGRTVYSNQPQHF; DNA: TGTGCCAGAAGCTTGGGCCGAACAGTGTATAGCAATCAGCCCCAGCATTTT
V: TRBV7-8; D: .; size: few; J: TRBJ2-5; CDR3: CASSLDYGVAETQYF; DNA: TGTGCCAGCAGCTTAGACTATGGAGTTGCCGAGACCCAGTACTTC
V: TRBV7-9; D: TRBD2; size: few; J: TRBJ2-7; CDR3: CASSYRLAGGPTYEQYF; DNA: TGTGCCAGCAGCTACAGACTAGCGGGAGGGCCGACCTACGAGCAGTACTTC
V: TRBV7-2; D: TRBD1; size: .; J: TRBJ1-2; CDR3: CASRLKGGDGYTF; DNA: TGTGCCAGCAGGCTCAAAGGGGGCGATGGCTACACCTTC
V: TRBV19; D: TRBD1; size: .; J: TRBJ1-1; CDR3: CASRDRGTEAFF; DNA: TGTGCCAGTCGGGACAGGGGTACTGAAGCTTTCTTT
V: TRBV7-2; D: .; size: .; J: TRBJ2-1; CDR3: CASSPRKNEQFF; DNA: TGTGCCAGCAGCCCCCGTAAAAATGAGCAGTTCTTC